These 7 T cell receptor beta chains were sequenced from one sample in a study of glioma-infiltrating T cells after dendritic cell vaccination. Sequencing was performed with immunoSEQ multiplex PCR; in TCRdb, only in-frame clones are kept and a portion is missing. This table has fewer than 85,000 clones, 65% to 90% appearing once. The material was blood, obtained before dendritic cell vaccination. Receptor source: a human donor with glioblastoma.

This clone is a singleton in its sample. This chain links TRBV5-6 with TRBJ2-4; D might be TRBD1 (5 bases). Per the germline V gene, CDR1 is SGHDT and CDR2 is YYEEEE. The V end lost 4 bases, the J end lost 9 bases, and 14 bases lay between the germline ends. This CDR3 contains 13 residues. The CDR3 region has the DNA TGTGCCAGCAGCGCGACAGTTCCAGGCATTCAGTACTTC. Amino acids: CASSATVPGIQYF.

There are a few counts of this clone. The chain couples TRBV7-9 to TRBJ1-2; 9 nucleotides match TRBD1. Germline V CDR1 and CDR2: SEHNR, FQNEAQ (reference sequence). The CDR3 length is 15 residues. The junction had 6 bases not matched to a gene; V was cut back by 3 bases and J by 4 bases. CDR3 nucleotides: TGTGCCAGCAGCTTCGGGTGGACAGGGGCCTATGGCTACACCTTC. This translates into CASSFGWTGAYGYTF.

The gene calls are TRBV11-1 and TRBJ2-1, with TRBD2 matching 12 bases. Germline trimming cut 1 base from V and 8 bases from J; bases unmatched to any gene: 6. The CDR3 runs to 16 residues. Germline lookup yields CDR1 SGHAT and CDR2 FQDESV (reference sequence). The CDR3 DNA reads TGTGCCAGCAGCTTAGGACCTAGCGGGGGGGTGGATGAGCAGTTCTTC. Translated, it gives CASSLGPSGGVDEQFF.

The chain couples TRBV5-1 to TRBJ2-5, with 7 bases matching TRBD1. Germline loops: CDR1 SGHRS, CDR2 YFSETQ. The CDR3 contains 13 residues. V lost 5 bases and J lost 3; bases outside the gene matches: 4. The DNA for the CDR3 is TGCGCCAGCAGGCCTGGACAGGAAGAGACCCAGTACTTC. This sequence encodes CASRPGQEETQYF.

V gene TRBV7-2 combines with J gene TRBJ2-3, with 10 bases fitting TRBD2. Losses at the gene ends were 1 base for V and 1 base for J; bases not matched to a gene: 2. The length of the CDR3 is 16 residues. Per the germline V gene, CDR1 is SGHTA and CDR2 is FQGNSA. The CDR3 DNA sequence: TGTGCCAGCAGCTTAGGGCTAGCGGGAGGCACAGATACGCAGTATTTT. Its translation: CASSLGLAGGTDTQYF.

CDR3 amino acids: CASRPPGQGLYEQYF. CDR3 DNA sequence: TGTGCCAGCAGGCCTCCGGGACAGGGGCTCTACGAGCAGTACTTC. This chain connects TRBV6-1 to TRBJ2-7, with 10 bases identical to TRBD1. From germline, CDR1 is MNHNS and CDR2 SASEGT. V lost 6 bases and J lost 3; bases outside the gene matches: 8. The CDR3 length is 15 residues.

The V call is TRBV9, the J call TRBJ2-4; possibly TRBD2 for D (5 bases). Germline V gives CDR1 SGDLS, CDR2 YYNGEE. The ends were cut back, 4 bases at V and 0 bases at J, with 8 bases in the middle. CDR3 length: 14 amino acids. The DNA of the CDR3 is TGTGCCAGCAGCCCCCGGGGAGCCAAAAACATTCAGTACTTC. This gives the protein CASSPRGAKNIQYF.